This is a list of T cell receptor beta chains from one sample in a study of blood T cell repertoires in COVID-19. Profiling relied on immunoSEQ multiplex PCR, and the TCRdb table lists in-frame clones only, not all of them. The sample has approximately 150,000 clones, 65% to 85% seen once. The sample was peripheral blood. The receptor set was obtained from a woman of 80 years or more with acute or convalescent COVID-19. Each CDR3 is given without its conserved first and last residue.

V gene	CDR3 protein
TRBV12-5	ASGLVPEGDTQY
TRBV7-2	ASSSGQGARLIYGYT
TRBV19	ASSVIQYGADTQY
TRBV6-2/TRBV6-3	ASSYGTVNTGELF
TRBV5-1	ASSPFAEVEFEQF
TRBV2	ASLDPGSGNTIY
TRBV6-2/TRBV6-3	ASSSPSRLSTEAF
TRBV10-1	ASSERASGIFHEQY
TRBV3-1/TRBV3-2	ASSQDYGGGNTIY
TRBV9	ASSPDKQF
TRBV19	ASTGTGSATNEKLF
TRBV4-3	ASSRSLAGQTTNEQF
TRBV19	ASSFTGNTEAF
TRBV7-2	ASSSSRGQGANEKLF
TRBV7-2	ASSPRTGYGYT
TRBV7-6	ASSLTGESTDTQY
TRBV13	ASSARLAGGPSSYNEQF
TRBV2	ASRVLHTEAF
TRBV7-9	ASSFGQASYEQY
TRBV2	ASLRDRELAEAF
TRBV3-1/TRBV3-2	ASSQDTGGGSTDTQY
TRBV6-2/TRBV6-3	ASSWGSGAGAGELF
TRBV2	ASSVGTDEQY
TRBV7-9	ASSLTYEQY
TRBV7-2	ASSLLQGGSEAF
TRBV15	ATSRDEPSIVGNTIY
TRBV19	ASSGDLTGGTEKLF
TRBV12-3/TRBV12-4	ASSTTGTHEQY
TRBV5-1	ASSEEGADTGELF
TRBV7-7	ASRGGRLYEQY
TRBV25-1	ASSGQVASSGYT
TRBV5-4	ASRVRGTYEQY
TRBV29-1	SVTHVGAGNGYT
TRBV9	ASSVGLRDGYT
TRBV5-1	ASSSTSGGYTGELF
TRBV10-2	ASRDRVGNSPLH
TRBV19	ASSPHRDQPQH
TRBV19	ASSYSLDRAHEQY
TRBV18	ASSSRTSRQETQY
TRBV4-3	ASSQLLAGGETQY
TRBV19	ASTRDNGYGYT
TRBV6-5	ASSTSRQGKYEQY
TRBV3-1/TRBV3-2	ASSQDWGSRNTIY
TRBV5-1	ASSSERGAWETQY
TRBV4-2	ASSQGGEGNQPQH
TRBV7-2	ANGGQGYVVNSPLH
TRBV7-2	ASSPAGVIDEQY
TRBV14	ASSQDIGSYGYT
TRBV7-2	ASSRNTGTGKNEQF
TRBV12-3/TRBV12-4	ASSREYSEQF
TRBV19	ASMPGQGVSGNTIY
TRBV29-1	SVASQGAVAGELF
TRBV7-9	ASSTLSGRGLNEQF
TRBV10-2	ASTGGDGYT
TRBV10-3	AADDNFGNTIY